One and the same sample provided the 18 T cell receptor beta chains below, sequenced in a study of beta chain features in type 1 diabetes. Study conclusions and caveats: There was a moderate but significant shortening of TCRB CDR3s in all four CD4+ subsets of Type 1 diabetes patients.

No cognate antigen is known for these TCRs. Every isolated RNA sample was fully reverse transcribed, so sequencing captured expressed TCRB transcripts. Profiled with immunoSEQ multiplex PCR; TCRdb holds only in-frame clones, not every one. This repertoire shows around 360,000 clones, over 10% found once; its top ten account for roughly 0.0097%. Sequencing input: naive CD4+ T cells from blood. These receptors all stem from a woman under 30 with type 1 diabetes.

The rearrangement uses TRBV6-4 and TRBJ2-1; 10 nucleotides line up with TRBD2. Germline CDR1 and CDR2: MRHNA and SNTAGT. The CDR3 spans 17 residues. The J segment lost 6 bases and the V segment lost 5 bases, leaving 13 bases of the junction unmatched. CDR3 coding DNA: TGTGCCAGCAGTAAAGGAGGGCTAGCGGGAGTGTCCAATGAGCAGTTCTTC. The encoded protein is CASSKGGLAGVSNEQFF.

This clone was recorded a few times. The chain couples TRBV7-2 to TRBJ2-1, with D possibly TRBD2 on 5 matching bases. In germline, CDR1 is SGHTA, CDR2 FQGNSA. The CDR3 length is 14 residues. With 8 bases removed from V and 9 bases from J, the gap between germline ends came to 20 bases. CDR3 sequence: CASAGRAPQIEQFF. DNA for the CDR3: TGTGCCAGCGCCGGGCGGGCACCGCAGATTGAGCAGTTCTTC. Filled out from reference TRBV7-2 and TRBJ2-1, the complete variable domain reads GAGVSQSPSNKVTEKGKDVELRCDPISGHTALYWYRQSLGQGLEFLIYFQGNSAPDKSGLPSDRFSAERTGGSVSTLTIQRTQQEDSAVYLCASAGRAPQIEQFFGPGTRLTVL.

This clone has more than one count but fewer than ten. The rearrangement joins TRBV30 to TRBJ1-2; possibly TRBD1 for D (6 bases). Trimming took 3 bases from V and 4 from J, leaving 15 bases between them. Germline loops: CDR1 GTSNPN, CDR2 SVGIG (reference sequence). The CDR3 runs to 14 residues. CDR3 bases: TGTGCCTGGAGCCGGGACAACTCGTTCTATGGCTACACCTTC. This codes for CAWSRDNSFYGYTF.

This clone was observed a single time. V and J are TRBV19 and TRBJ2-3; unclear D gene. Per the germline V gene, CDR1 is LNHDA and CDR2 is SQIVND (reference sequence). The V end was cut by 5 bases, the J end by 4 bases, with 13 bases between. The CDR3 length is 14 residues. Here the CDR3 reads CASSYGAGADTQYF. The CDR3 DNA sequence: TGTGCCAGTAGTTATGGAGCCGGCGCAGATACGCAGTATTTT.

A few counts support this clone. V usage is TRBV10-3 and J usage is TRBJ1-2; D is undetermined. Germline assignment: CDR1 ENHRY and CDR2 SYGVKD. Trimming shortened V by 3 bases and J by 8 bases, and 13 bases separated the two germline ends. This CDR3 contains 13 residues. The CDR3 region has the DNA TGTGCCATCAGTGACCGCCCATTTGAGGGCTACACCTTC. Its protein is CAISDRPFEGYTF.

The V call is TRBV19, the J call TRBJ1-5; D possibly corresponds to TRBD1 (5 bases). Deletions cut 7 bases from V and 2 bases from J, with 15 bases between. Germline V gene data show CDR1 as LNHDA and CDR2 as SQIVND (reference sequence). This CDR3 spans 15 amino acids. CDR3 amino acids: CASTPSWGGNQPQHF. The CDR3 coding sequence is TGTGCCAGTACCCCATCTTGGGGGGGCAATCAGCCCCAGCATTTT.

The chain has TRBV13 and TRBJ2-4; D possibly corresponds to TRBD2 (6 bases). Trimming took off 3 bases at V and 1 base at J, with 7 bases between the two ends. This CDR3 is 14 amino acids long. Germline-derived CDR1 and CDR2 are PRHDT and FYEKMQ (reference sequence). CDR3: CASSFREAKNIQYF. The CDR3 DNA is TGTGCCAGCAGCTTTCGGGAGGCCAAAAACATTCAGTACTTC. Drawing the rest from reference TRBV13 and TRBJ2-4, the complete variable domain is AAGVIQSPRHLIKEKRETATLKCYPIPRHDTVYWYQQGPGQDPQFLISFYEKMQSDKGSIPDRFSAQQFSDYHSELNMSSLELGDSALYFCASSFREAKNIQYFGAGTRLSVL.

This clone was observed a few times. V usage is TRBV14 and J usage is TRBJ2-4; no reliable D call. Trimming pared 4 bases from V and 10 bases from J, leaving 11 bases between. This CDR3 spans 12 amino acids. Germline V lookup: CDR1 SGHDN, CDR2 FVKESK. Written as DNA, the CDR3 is TGTGCCAGCAGCCTAGGTCCCGGGATTCAGTACTTC. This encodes CASSLGPGIQYF.

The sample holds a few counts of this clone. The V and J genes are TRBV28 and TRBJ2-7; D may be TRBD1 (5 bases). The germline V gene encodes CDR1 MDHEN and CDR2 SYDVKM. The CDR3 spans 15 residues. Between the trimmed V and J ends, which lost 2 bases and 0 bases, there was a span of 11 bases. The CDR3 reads CASSLQAGNSYEQYF. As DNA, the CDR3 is TGTGCCAGCAGTTTACAAGCAGGGAACTCCTACGAGCAGTACTTC.

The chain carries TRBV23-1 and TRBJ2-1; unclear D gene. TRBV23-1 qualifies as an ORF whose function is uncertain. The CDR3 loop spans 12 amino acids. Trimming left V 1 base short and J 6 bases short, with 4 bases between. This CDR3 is CASSQLANEQFF. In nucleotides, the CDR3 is TGCGCCAGCAGTCAATTGGCCAATGAGCAGTTCTTC.

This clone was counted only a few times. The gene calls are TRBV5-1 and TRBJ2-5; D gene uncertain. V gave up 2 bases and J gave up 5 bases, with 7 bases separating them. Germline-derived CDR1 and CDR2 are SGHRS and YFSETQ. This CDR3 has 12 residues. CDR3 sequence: CASSFSRETQYF. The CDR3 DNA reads TGCGCCAGCAGCTTCTCCCGGGAGACCCAGTACTTC.

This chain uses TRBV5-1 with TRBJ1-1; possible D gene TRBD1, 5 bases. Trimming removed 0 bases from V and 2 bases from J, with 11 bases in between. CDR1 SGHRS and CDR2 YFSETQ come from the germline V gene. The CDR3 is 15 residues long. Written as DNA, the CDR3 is TGCGCCAGCAGCTTGGTTGCGGGGACCAACACTGAAGCTTTCTTT. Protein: CASSLVAGTNTEAFF.

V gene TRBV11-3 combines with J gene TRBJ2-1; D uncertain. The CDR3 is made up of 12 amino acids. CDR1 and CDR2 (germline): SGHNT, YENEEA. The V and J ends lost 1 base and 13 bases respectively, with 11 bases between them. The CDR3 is CASSLVRAPQFF. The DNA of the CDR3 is TGTGCCAGCAGCTTAGTTCGAGCCCCCCAGTTCTTC.

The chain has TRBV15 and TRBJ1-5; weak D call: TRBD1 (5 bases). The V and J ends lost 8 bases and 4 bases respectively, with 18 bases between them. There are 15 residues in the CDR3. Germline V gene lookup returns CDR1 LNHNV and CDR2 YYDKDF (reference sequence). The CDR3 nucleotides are TGTGCCACCTCACCAAGGGCAGGGAAAAATCAGCCCCAGCATTTT. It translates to CATSPRAGKNQPQHF.

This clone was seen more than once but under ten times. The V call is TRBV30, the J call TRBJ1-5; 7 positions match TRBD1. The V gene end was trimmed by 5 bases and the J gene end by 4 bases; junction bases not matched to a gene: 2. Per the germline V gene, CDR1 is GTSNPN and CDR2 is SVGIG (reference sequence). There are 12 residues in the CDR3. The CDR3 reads CAWDRVNQPQHF. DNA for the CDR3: TGTGCCTGGGACAGGGTTAATCAGCCCCAGCATTTT.

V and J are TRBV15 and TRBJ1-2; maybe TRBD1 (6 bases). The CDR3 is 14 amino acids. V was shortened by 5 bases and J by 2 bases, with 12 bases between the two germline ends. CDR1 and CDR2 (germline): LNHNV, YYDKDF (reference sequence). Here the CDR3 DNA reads TGTGCCACCAGCGAGGGAGGGGGAAACTATGGCTACACCTTC. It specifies CATSEGGGNYGYTF. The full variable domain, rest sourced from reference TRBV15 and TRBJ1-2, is DAMVIQNPRYQVTQFGKPVTLSCSQTLNHNVMYWYQQKSSQAPKLLFHYYDKDFNNEADTPDNFQSRRPNTSFCFLDIRSPGLGDTAMYLCATSEGGGNYGYTFGSGTRLTVV.

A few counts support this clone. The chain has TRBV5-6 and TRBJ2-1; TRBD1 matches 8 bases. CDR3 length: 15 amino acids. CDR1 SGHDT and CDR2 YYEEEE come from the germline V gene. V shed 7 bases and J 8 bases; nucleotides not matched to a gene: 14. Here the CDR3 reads CASYPLGQGADEQFF. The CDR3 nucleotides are TGTGCCAGCTACCCACTAGGGCAGGGGGCCGATGAGCAGTTCTTC.

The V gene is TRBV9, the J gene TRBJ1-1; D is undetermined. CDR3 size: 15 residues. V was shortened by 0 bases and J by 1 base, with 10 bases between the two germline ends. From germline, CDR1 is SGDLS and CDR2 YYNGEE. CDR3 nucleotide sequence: TGTGCCAGCAGCGTAGACCCAGGAACGAACACTGAAGCTTTCTTT. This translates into CASSVDPGTNTEAFF.